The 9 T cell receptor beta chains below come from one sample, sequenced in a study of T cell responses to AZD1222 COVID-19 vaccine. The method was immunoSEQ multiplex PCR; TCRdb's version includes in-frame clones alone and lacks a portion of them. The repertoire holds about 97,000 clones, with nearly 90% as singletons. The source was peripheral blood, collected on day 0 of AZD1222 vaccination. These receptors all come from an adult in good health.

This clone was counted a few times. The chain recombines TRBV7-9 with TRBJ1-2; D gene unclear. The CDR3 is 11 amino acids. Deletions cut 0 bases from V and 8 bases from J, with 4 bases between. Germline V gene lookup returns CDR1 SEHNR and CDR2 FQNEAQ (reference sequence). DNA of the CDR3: TGTGCCAGCAGCTTAGCTCCGGGCTACACCTTC. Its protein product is CASSLAPGYTF. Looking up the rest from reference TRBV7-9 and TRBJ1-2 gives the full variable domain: DTGVSQNPRHKITKRGQNVTFRCDPISEHNRLYWYRQTLGQGPEFLTYFQNEAQLEKSRLLSDRFSAERPKGSFSTLEIQRTEQGDSAMYLCASSLAPGYTFGSGTRLTVV.

This CDR3 reads CASSPWTGSGNTEAFF. In nucleotides, the CDR3 is TGTGCCAGCAGCCCGTGGACAGGCTCCGGGAACACTGAAGCTTTCTTT. The chain links TRBV5-4 to TRBJ1-1; TRBD1 aligns across 7 bases. The CDR3 has 16 residues. With V trimmed by 4 bases and J by 1 base, 10 bases remained unmatched. Germline assignment: CDR1 SGHNT and CDR2 YYREEE (reference sequence).

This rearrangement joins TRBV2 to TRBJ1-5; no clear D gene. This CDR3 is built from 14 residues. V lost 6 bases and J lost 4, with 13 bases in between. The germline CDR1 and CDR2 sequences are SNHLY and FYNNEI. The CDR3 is CASSRGLSNQPQHF. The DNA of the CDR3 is TGTGCCAGCAGCCGGGGTCTATCAAATCAGCCCCAGCATTTT.

The CDR3 reads CASSLEVERGPEQYF. The CDR3 bases are TGCGCCAGCAGCTTGGAGGTGGAAAGGGGGCCCGAGCAGTACTTC. The V and J genes are TRBV5-1 and TRBJ2-7; 7 bases are shared with TRBD1. The CDR3 totals 15 residues. J was trimmed by 6 bases and V by 0 bases; bases with no gene match: 9. CDR1 SGHRS and CDR2 YFSETQ come from the germline V gene.

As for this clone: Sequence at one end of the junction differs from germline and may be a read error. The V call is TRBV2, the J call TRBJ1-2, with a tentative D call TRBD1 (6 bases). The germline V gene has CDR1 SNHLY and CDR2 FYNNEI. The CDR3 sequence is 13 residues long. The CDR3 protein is CASNEHREGGYTF. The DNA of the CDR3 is TGTGCCAGCAATGAACACAGGGAGGGTGGCTACACCTTC.

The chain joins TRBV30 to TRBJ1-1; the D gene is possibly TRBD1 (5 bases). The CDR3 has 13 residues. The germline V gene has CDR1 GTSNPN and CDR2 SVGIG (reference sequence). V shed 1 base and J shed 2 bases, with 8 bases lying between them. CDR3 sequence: CAWSAGYNTEAFF. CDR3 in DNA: TGTGCCTGGAGTGCAGGGTACAACACTGAAGCTTTCTTT. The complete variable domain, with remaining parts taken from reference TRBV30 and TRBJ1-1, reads SQTIHQWPATLVQPVGSPLSLECTVEGTSNPNLYWYRQAAGRGLQLLFYSVGIGQISSEVPQNLSASRPQDRQFILSSKKLLLSDSGFYLCAWSAGYNTEAFFGQGTRLTVV.

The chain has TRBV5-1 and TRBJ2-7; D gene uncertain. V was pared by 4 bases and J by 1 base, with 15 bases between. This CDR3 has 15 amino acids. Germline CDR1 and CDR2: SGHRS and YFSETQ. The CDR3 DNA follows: TGCGCCAGCAGCCCGACCAACAGAGAGTCCTACGAGCAGTACTTC. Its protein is CASSPTNRESYEQYF.

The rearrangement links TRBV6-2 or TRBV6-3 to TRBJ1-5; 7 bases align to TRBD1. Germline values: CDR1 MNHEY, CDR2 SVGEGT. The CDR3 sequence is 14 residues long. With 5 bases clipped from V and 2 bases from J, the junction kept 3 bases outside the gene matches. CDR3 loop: CASSRGLGNQPQHF. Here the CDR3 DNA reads TGTGCCAGCAGTAGGGGGCTAGGCAATCAGCCCCAGCATTTT.

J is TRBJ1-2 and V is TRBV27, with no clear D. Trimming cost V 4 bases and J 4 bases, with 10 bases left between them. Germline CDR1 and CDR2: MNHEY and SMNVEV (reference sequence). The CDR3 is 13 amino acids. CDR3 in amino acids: CASSSRGAYGYTF. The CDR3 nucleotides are TGTGCCAGCAGTTCCCGAGGTGCCTATGGCTACACCTTC.